The 18 T cell receptor beta chains below all came from one sample that was sequenced in a study of T cell responses to AZD1222 COVID-19 vaccine. Sequencing was performed with immunoSEQ multiplex PCR; in TCRdb, only in-frame clones are kept and a portion is missing. The sample has 150,000 to 200,000 clones; approximately 93% are singletons. This specimen was peripheral blood, taken on day 0 of AZD1222 vaccination. Receptors were obtained from an adult in good health.

The chain carries TRBV5-1 and TRBJ1-1; D unclear. The CDR3 runs to 14 residues. The V end lost 1 base, the J end lost 1 base, and 8 bases lay between the germline ends. CDR1 is SGHRS and CDR2 is YFSETQ in the germline V gene. The CDR3 DNA follows: TGCGCCAGCAGCTTGACCGCTTGGAACACTGAAGCTTTCTTT. Translation gives CASSLTAWNTEAFF.

The V gene is TRBV6-1, the J gene TRBJ1-1; perhaps TRBD1 as D (5 bases). V was pared by 0 bases and J by 1 base, with 15 bases between. CDR3 length: 17 amino acids. Germline CDR1 is MNHNS and CDR2 is SASEGT. CDR3 in amino acids: CASSEALRGRENTEAFF. The CDR3 DNA reads as TGTGCCAGCAGTGAAGCGCTTCGTGGCAGGGAGAACACTGAAGCTTTCTTT.

The chain links TRBV11-2 to TRBJ2-3; 7 positions match TRBD2. V trimming: 5 bases; J trimming: 0 bases; junction bases outside the gene matches: 5. The germline CDR1 and CDR2 sequences are SGHAT and FQNNGV. This CDR3 spans 15 amino acids. CDR3 amino acids: CASSQLAASTDTQYF. CDR3 sequence (DNA): TGTGCCAGCAGCCAGCTAGCGGCTAGCACAGATACGCAGTATTTT.

This clone was seen only a few times. The chain recombines TRBV19 with TRBJ2-2; D unclear. CDR3 length equals 13 residues. Trimming pared 6 bases from V and 4 bases from J, leaving 9 bases between. Per the germline V gene, CDR1 is LNHDA and CDR2 is SQIVND (reference sequence). CDR3 nucleotide sequence: TGTGCCAGTAGAGACGGATTCACCGGGGAGCTGTTTTTT. This translates into CASRDGFTGELFF.

The V gene is TRBV25-1, the J gene TRBJ1-2; D may be TRBD1 (5 bases). The length of the CDR3 is 14 residues. The germline CDR1 and CDR2 sequences are MGHDK and SYGVNS. The germline V and J ends were trimmed by 8 bases and 4 bases, with 17 bases remaining between them. This CDR3 is CASFGSGLGYGYTF. In DNA, the CDR3 is TGTGCCAGCTTTGGTTCAGGGCTGGGCTATGGCTACACCTTC.

This rearrangement joins TRBV3-1 (or the pseudogene TRBV3-2) to TRBJ2-2; TRBD2 might be the D (5 bases). This CDR3 is built from 14 residues. V lost 5 bases to trimming and J lost 7 bases, with 14 bases between them. Germline V gene sequence: CDR1 LGHDT, CDR2 YNNKEL (reference sequence). CDR3 sequence reads: CASSDGEIGGELFF. Here the CDR3 DNA reads TGTGCCAGCAGCGACGGGGAGATTGGCGGGGAGCTGTTTTTT.

The J gene is TRBJ2-7, the V gene TRBV10-2; the D gene is possibly TRBD1 (5 bases). V lost 9 bases and J lost 2, with 8 bases in between. The germline V gene encodes CDR1 WSHSY and CDR2 SAAADI. The CDR3 contains 11 residues. CDR3 sequence: CASQGTYEQYF. DNA for the CDR3: TGCGCCAGTCAGGGAACCTACGAGCAGTACTTC.

This clone was detected only a few times. The rearrangement uses TRBV30 and TRBJ2-3, with D hard to call. The CDR3 is 13 residues long. Trimming cost V 7 bases and J 1 base, with 12 bases left between them. CDR1 and CDR2 from the germline V gene are GTSNPN and SVGIG (reference sequence). This chain's CDR3 is CASNQDGTDTQYF. CDR3 coding DNA: TGTGCCTCCAACCAGGACGGCACAGATACGCAGTATTTT.

CDR3 region: CASSKAEGHNSPLHF. The CDR3 region has the DNA TGTGCCAGCAGCAAGGCCGAGGGGCATAATTCACCCCTCCACTTT. The chain couples TRBV6-5 to TRBJ1-6, with D perhaps TRBD1 (5 bases). CDR1 and CDR2 from the germline V gene are MNHEY and SVGAGI. V was cut by 6 bases and J by 5 bases, with 14 bases left in between. CDR3 length: 15 amino acids.

V gene TRBV6-5 combines with J gene TRBJ1-4; maybe TRBD1 (6 bases). CDR1 and CDR2 (germline): MNHEY, SVGAGI. Trimming took off 5 bases at V and 10 bases at J, with 14 bases between the two ends. This CDR3 contains 13 residues. The CDR3 nucleotides are TGTGCCAGCAGTCCGCAGGGGTTGGGAAAACTGTTTTTT. Amino acids: CASSPQGLGKLFF.

The rearrangement links TRBV7-9 to TRBJ2-1; D ambiguous. The V end lost 8 bases, the J end lost 4 bases, and 6 bases lay between the germline ends. CDR1 SEHNR and CDR2 FQNEAQ come from the germline V gene (reference sequence). This CDR3 contains 11 residues. CDR3 DNA: TGTGCCAGCGCTCGATACAATGAGCAGTTCTTC. Its translation: CASARYNEQFF.

This clone came up once. The chain's CDR3 is CASSDRDRELFF. The CDR3 nucleotides read TGTGCCAGCAGCGACAGGGACCGAGAACTGTTTTTT. The J gene is TRBJ1-4, the V gene TRBV2; 7 bases agree with TRBD1. The CDR3 covers 12 residues. Germline CDR1 SNHLY, CDR2 FYNNEI. J was trimmed by 12 bases and V by 6 bases; bases with no gene match: 7.

The chain has TRBV4-1 and TRBJ2-7; 10 nucleotides align to TRBD2. Trimming removed 4 bases from V and 6 bases from J; junction bases left unmatched: 3. This CDR3 contains 13 residues. CDR1 and CDR2 from the germline V gene are MGHRA and YSYEKL. The CDR3 loop is CASSLAGGLEQYF. In nucleotides, the CDR3 is TGCGCCAGCAGCCTAGCGGGGGGCCTCGAGCAGTACTTC.

V usage is TRBV11-3 and J usage is TRBJ1-1, with D hard to call. The germline V gene encodes CDR1 SGHNT and CDR2 YENEEA. The germline V and J ends were trimmed by 3 bases and 1 base, with 6 bases remaining between them. This CDR3 has 13 residues. The CDR3 loop reads CASSFEENTEAFF. The DNA for the CDR3 is TGTGCCAGCAGCTTCGAAGAGAACACTGAAGCTTTCTTT.

The chain's CDR3 is CASSFDRGSQPQHF. The DNA of the CDR3 is TGTGCCAGCAGCTTCGACAGGGGAAGCCAGCCCCAGCATTTT. The chain uses TRBV5-5 and TRBJ1-5; 8 positions agree with TRBD1. Germline lookup yields CDR1 SGHKS and CDR2 YYEKEE (reference sequence). Trimming removed 2 bases from V and 7 bases from J; junction bases left unmatched: 5. The CDR3 covers 14 residues.

V gene TRBV7-6 combines with J gene TRBJ1-6; D remains ambiguous. The V end lost 3 bases, the J end lost 7 bases, and 16 bases lay between the germline ends. This CDR3 region has 16 residues. Germline CDR1 and CDR2: SGHVS and FNYEAQ. The CDR3 sequence is CASSFAGSGENSPLHF. The CDR3 bases are TGTGCCAGCAGCTTTGCCGGGTCCGGGGAAAATTCACCCCTCCACTTT.

The chain is built from TRBV19 and TRBJ2-2; D might be TRBD1 (6 bases). V shed 11 bases and J shed 3 bases, with 13 bases lying between them. Germline assignment: CDR1 LNHDA and CDR2 SQIVND (reference sequence). The length of the CDR3 is 13 residues. The CDR3 loop is CAERHRDTGELFF. The CDR3 DNA is TGTGCCGAAAGACACAGGGACACCGGGGAGCTGTTTTTT.

The gene calls are TRBV27 and TRBJ1-1; the D gene is possibly TRBD1 (5 bases). CDR3 length: 13 amino acids. V was pared by 6 bases and J by 0 bases, with 8 bases between. From germline, CDR1 is MNHEY and CDR2 SMNVEV (reference sequence). CDR3 DNA: TGTGCCAGCAGGGTGGGGGTGAACACTGAAGCTTTCTTT. Translation gives CASRVGVNTEAFF.